Below are 4 T cell receptor beta chains sequenced from a single sample in a study of blood T cells in healthy people across ages. Together with a sample-barcoded 5' primer, a J-beta primer mix was included in a second PCR lasting about 7 to 12 cycles. From the 5' RACE reads, TCRdb called clonotypes with MiXCR, one entry per CDR3 protein. The data contain 950,000 to 1,200,000 distinct CDR3 sequences, more than 30% of them seen just once; the ten biggest clones take up roughly 14%. The specimen sequenced was blood. The source is a man younger than 35 in good health.

This chain connects TRBV20-1 to TRBJ1-5; D is perhaps TRBD1 (6 bases). V lost 3 bases and J 6 bases, leaving 12 bases between the germline ends. The CDR3 is 13 residues long. Germline values: CDR1 DFQATT, CDR2 SNEGSKA (reference sequence). The CDR3 DNA is TGCAGTGCTAGGAAACAGGGTGGTCAGCCCCAGCATTTT. Translating it yields CSARKQGGQPQHF.

This clonotype has at least ten counts. The V call is TRBV6-6, the J call TRBJ2-3, with 7 positions matching TRBD2. This CDR3 has 15 residues. The V gene's germline CDR1 is MNHNY and CDR2 SVGAGI (reference sequence). V dropped 6 bases and J dropped 3; count of bases not matched to a gene: 9. CDR3 DNA sequence: TGTGCCAGCAGCCCTCGGGACTATTTGACAGATACGCAGTATTTT. Its translation is CASSPRDYLTDTQYF.

In its sample, this clonotype was seen a few times. The V call is TRBV9, the J call TRBJ2-4, with 7 positions matching TRBD2. The ends lost 4 bases at V and 15 bases at J; junction bases unmatched: 13. In germline, CDR1 is SGDLS, CDR2 YYNGEE. This CDR3 is 13 amino acids long. CDR3 coding DNA: TGTGCCAGCAGCACTAGCGAGACAGAGAGGCCGTACTTC. Its protein is CASSTSETERPYF.

The V call is TRBV12-3 or TRBV12-4, the J call TRBJ1-1; D gene uncertain. V was cut by 5 bases and J by 2 bases, with 12 bases left in between. The CDR3 contains 14 residues. The CDR3 protein is CASSPAGANTEAFF. CDR3 DNA sequence: TGTGCCAGCAGTCCAGCGGGTGCTAACACTGAAGCTTTCTTT.